The 17 T cell receptor beta chains in this list originate from one sample, sequenced in a study of blood T cell repertoires in COVID-19. The method was immunoSEQ multiplex PCR; TCRdb's version includes in-frame clones alone and lacks a portion of them. The sample carries some 130,000 clones, more than 85% recorded once. The sequencing sample was made of peripheral blood. The receptors come from a man aged 55-75 years with active or convalescent COVID-19.

The chain uses TRBV6-5 and TRBJ1-2, with D perhaps TRBD1 (6 bases). Germline CDR1 and CDR2: MNHEY and SVGAGI. The V end lost 0 bases, the J end lost 8 bases, and 16 bases lay between the germline ends. This CDR3 comprises 15 residues. The CDR3 DNA reads TGTGCCAGCAGTTACTCGAGGCAGGGGATCGGGGGCTACACCTTC. Amino acid sequence: CASSYSRQGIGGYTF.

The J gene is TRBJ1-2, the V gene TRBV12-3 or TRBV12-4; D not certain. V gave up 6 bases and J gave up 5 bases, with 10 bases separating them. The CDR3 extends over 12 amino acids. The chain's CDR3 is CASSRLRYGYTF. The CDR3 DNA reads as TGTGCCAGCAGCCGCCTTAGATATGGCTACACCTTC.

This sequence joins TRBV5-5 and TRBJ2-7, with 7 nucleotides matching TRBD1. From germline, CDR1 is SGHKS and CDR2 YYEKEE (reference sequence). The trim removed 4 bases at V and 3 bases at J, leaving 7 bases unmatched. CDR3 size: 14 residues. CDR3 sequence reads: CASSQPGQLYEQYF. CDR3 DNA: TGTGCCAGCAGCCAACCGGGACAGCTCTACGAGCAGTACTTC.

This clone occurred once. CDR3 amino acids: CASSLGAGGVTEAFF. The CDR3 region has the DNA TGTGCCAGCAGCTTAGGCGCAGGGGGTGTAACTGAAGCTTTCTTT. The V call is TRBV7-2, the J call TRBJ1-1, with 7 bases that match TRBD1. The germline CDR1 and CDR2 sequences are SGHTA and FQGNSA. The CDR3 is 15 amino acids. V gave up 1 base and J gave up 5 bases; unmatched junction bases: 7.

The V and J genes are TRBV2 and TRBJ2-3; the D gene is possibly TRBD2 (5 bases). The V end lost 5 bases, the J end lost 5 bases, and 17 bases lay between the germline ends. This CDR3 has 15 amino acids. CDR1 is SNHLY and CDR2 is FYNNEI in the germline V gene. CDR3 DNA: TGTGCCAGCAGTAAGGACTCCACGGTGGGAGATACGCAGTATTTT. Its protein is CASSKDSTVGDTQYF.

About this clone: Other DNA sequences in this sample translate to the same CDR3. The CDR3 is CASSLGQGAGNTIYF. DNA for the CDR3: TGTGCCAGCAGCCTTGGACAGGGGGCTGGAAACACCATATATTTT. The rearrangement joins TRBV7-9 to TRBJ1-3; 10 nucleotides agree with TRBD1. Germline V gives CDR1 SEHNR, CDR2 FQNEAQ (reference sequence). With V trimmed by 5 bases and J by 2 bases, 3 bases remained unmatched. The CDR3 extends over 15 amino acids.

This chain links TRBV2 with TRBJ1-2; tentative D call: TRBD1 (6 bases). The CDR3 has 13 amino acids. V gave up 6 bases and J gave up 7 bases, with 15 bases separating them. The germline V gene has CDR1 SNHLY and CDR2 FYNNEI. CDR3 sequence reads: CASSRDKNAGYTF. The CDR3, as DNA: TGTGCCAGCAGCCGGGACAAGAATGCTGGCTACACCTTC. The full variable domain, completed using reference TRBV2 and TRBJ1-2, is EPEVTQTPSHQVTQMGQEVILRCVPISNHLYFYWYRQILGQKVEFLVSFYNNEISEKSEIFDDQFSVERPDGSNFTLKIRSTKLEDSAMYFCASSRDKNAGYTFGSGTRLTVV.

The chain employs TRBV25-1 and TRBJ1-2; perhaps TRBD1 as D (6 bases). The V gene's germline CDR1 is MGHDK and CDR2 SYGVNS. The V and J ends lost 3 bases and 8 bases respectively, with 10 bases between them. The CDR3 runs 12 residues. CDR3 residues: CASSDPGEGYTF. In nucleotides, the CDR3 is TGTGCCAGCAGTGATCCAGGGGAGGGCTACACCTTC.

This chain links TRBV6-5 with TRBJ2-1; 7 bases fit TRBD2. The ends lost 6 bases at V and 2 bases at J; junction bases unmatched: 7. Germline-derived CDR1 and CDR2 are MNHEY and SVGAGI. This CDR3 contains 15 residues. CDR3 residues: CASRQTGTTYNEQFF. The CDR3, as DNA: TGTGCCAGCAGACAAACCGGGACTACCTACAATGAGCAGTTCTTC.

This clone was counted a single time. The chain links TRBV5-4 to TRBJ1-4; 7 nucleotides match TRBD1. The CDR3 has 13 amino acids. V shed 2 bases, J shed 5 bases, and the junction held 0 bases outside the gene matches. CDR1 and CDR2 from the germline V gene are SGHNT and YYREEE (reference sequence). In nucleotides, the CDR3 is TGTGCCAGCAGCTTACAGGGGAATGAAAAACTGTTTTTT. Its protein product is CASSLQGNEKLFF.

In DNA form, the CDR3 reads TGTGCCAGCAGCTTCCCCACGTACGGTTCACCCCTCCACTTT. It specifies CASSFPTYGSPLHF. V and J are TRBV7-8 and TRBJ1-6; no definite D call. The CDR3 runs 14 residues. The germline V gene encodes CDR1 SGHVS and CDR2 FQNEAQ. V lost 3 bases to trimming and J lost 9 bases, with 12 bases between them.

In this sample, this clone turned up a few times. The gene calls are TRBV29-1 and TRBJ1-2, with D possibly being TRBD1 (5 bases). Trimming left V 7 bases short and J 0 bases short, with 21 bases between. This CDR3 is 16 amino acids long. In germline, CDR1 is SQVTM, CDR2 ANQGSEA. This CDR3 reads CSAGGGFGQSNYGYTF. Here the CDR3 DNA reads TGCAGCGCCGGGGGAGGGTTTGGCCAATCTAACTATGGCTACACCTTC.

V is TRBV4-1 and J is TRBJ2-1, with 10 positions matching TRBD1. In germline, CDR1 is MGHRA, CDR2 YSYEKL. This CDR3 has 15 residues. With V trimmed by 4 bases and J by 4 bases, 4 bases remained unmatched. The CDR3 region has the DNA TGCGCCAGCAGCCGCGGACAGGGGGAATACAATGAGCAGTTCTTC. It specifies CASSRGQGEYNEQFF.

The rearrangement joins TRBV18 to TRBJ1-2, with D uncertain. Germline CDR1 is KGHSH and CDR2 is LQKENI. The CDR3 extends over 15 amino acids. V was cut by 11 bases and J by 7 bases, with 26 bases left in between. CDR3 in DNA: TGTGCCGACCACGGAACGGGTTTGAGATGTATTGGCTACACCTTC. Amino acid sequence: CADHGTGLRCIGYTF.

The chain combines TRBV19 with TRBJ2-1, with a tentative D call TRBD2 (5 bases). The CDR3 sequence is 13 residues long. Germline assignment: CDR1 LNHDA and CDR2 SQIVND (reference sequence). Trimming left V 4 bases short and J 5 bases short, with 9 bases between. CDR3 protein: CASSTGFHNEQFF. As DNA, the CDR3 is TGTGCCAGTAGTACGGGATTCCACAATGAGCAGTTCTTC.

The rearrangement uses TRBV5-6 and TRBJ2-1; D is undetermined. V lost 4 bases and J 12 bases, leaving 14 bases between the germline ends. Germline V gene sequence: CDR1 SGHDT, CDR2 YYEEEE. The CDR3 extends over 12 amino acids. The CDR3 sequence is CASSLKREGQFF. The CDR3 DNA reads TGTGCCAGCAGCCTCAAGCGAGAAGGGCAGTTCTTC.

This clone was found once. This chain connects TRBV7-9 to TRBJ1-3, with D possibly matching TRBD1 (5 bases). The germline CDR1 and CDR2 sequences are SEHNR and FQNEAQ (reference sequence). The CDR3 is 14 residues long. With 5 bases removed from V and 2 bases from J, the gap between germline ends came to 10 bases. The CDR3 nucleotides read TGTGCCAGCAGCCCCGGGACTGCTGGAAACACCATATATTTT. This gives the protein CASSPGTAGNTIYF.